This T cell receptor (beta chain) was documented in a study of beta chain features in type 1 diabetes. Broader study findings: Type 1 diabetes patients showed a moderate but significant shortening of TCRB CDR3s in all four CD4+ subsets. Overrepresentation of cells with high TCR expression could result from cDNA sequencing.

Comments on this clone: What it recognizes is unknown.

Every bit of the isolated RNA underwent reverse transcription, so sequencing read expressed TCRB transcripts. The repertoire was sequenced with immunoSEQ multiplex PCR; TCRdb's copy has only in-frame clones and lacks some. In the table there are just over 600,000 clones, less than 20% of which are singletons. The specimen was naive CD4+ T cells from blood. The receptor was isolated from a man aged 18 to 30 in good health.

The CDR3 loop reads CASSSRAHGYTF. The DNA for the CDR3 is TGTGCCAGCAGTTCTCGGGCCCATGGCTACACCTTC. The chain combines TRBV6-6 with TRBJ1-2; D is ambiguous. The CDR3 totals 12 residues. Germline CDR1 is MNHNY and CDR2 is SVGAGI (reference sequence). With 4 bases removed from V and 6 bases from J, the gap between germline ends came to 9 bases.